The 11 T cell receptor beta chains reported below all come from one sample, sequenced in a study of spatial heterogeneity in lung cancer. Study-level points and caveats: It was found that expanded intratumoral alpha and beta TCR counts tracked tumor mutation counts.

Sample time point: sample taken at primary tumor resection. Each CDR3 protein is one row after TCRdb ran MiXCR on the 5' RACE reads. Altogether about 11,000 distinct CDR3 sequences are present, less than 5.5% being singletons, with the ten largest covering roughly 12%. Antigens of these TCRs are unknown. The sequenced sample was lung tumor tissue, obtained at surgery. These TCRs come from a male donor with early-stage non-small cell lung cancer.

This clonotype was seen many times. This beta chain is a stray read from a library made for alpha chains; its abundance is not meaningful. The chain combines TRBV20-1 with TRBJ2-2; tentative D call: TRBD2 (6 bases). The CDR3 consists of 16 residues. The germline CDR1 and CDR2 sequences are DFQATT and SNEGSKA (reference sequence). V dropped 2 bases and J dropped 5 bases, with 18 bases sitting between them. The CDR3 DNA reads TGCAGTGCTAGAAACCGGGTGTTAGCGGTAACCGGGGAGCTGTTTTTT. Its translation: CSARNRVLAVTGELFF.

This clonotype has a count of ten or more. This beta chain is an unintended read in a library built for alpha chains; its size means little. J is TRBJ2-3 and V is TRBV3-1; D may be TRBD1 (6 bases). CDR1 is LGHDT and CDR2 is YNNKEL in the germline V gene (reference sequence). Trimming shortened V by 4 bases and J by 4 bases, and 12 bases separated the two germline ends. This CDR3 is built from 14 residues. The CDR3 DNA sequence: TGTGCCAGCAGCCCGACGACAGGTTCAGATACGCAGTATTTT. This gives the protein CASSPTTGSDTQYF.

This clonotype has a count of ten or more. Being off target in a library aimed at alpha chains, this beta chain has a size of little meaning. The rearrangement uses TRBV29-1 and TRBJ2-7; perhaps TRBD1 as D (7 bases). Germline CDR1 SQVTM, CDR2 ANQGSEA. Trimming left V 4 bases short and J 4 bases short, with 14 bases between. This CDR3 is built from 13 residues. CDR3 loop: CSVAGGGRYEQYF. CDR3 coding DNA: TGCAGCGTTGCTGGAGGGGGCAGGTACGAGCAGTACTTC.

This clonotype has a count of ten or more. This beta chain appears as a stray read in a library generated for alpha chains; its size is not informative. The chain employs TRBV5-1 and TRBJ2-2; D not resolved. The CDR3 has 13 amino acids. Germline V gene data show CDR1 as SGHRS and CDR2 as YFSETQ. With 2 bases removed from V and 6 bases from J, the gap between germline ends came to 8 bases. The DNA of the CDR3 is TGCGCCAGCAGCTTACTCGTAGCCGGGGAGCTGTTTTTT. Protein: CASSLLVAGELFF.

This clonotype was seen many times. Because the library targeted alpha chains, this beta chain is an off-target read whose size means little. The J gene is TRBJ1-4, the V gene TRBV6-5; weak D call: TRBD1 (5 bases). Trimming stripped 6 bases from V and 7 bases from J, with 15 bases between. Germline V lookup: CDR1 MNHEY, CDR2 SVGAGI. There are 14 residues in the CDR3. CDR3 region: CASRAGTLSEKLFF. CDR3 bases: TGTGCCAGCAGGGCAGGGACCTTGAGTGAAAAACTGTTTTTT.

This clonotype showed up many times. Within a library made for alpha chains, this beta chain is off target, and its count is uninformative. V usage is TRBV19 and J usage is TRBJ2-7, with D unclear. In germline, CDR1 is LNHDA, CDR2 SQIVND (reference sequence). This CDR3 has 13 residues. The V end lost 3 bases, the J end lost 0 bases, and 6 bases lay between the germline ends. CDR3 DNA: TGTGCCAGTAGTATCGTCTACTCCTACGAGCAGTACTTC. Amino acids: CASSIVYSYEQYF.

In its sample, this clonotype was seen many times. Since the library was made to target alpha chains, this beta chain is a stray read and its abundance is not meaningful. The J gene is TRBJ2-3, the V gene TRBV5-6; D gene unclear. The CDR3 spans 14 residues. The germline CDR1 and CDR2 sequences are SGHDT and YYEEEE. V was clipped by 1 base and J by 2 bases, with 8 bases between them. The CDR3: CASSLPAITDTQYF. CDR3 nucleotides: TGTGCCAGCAGCTTGCCAGCGATCACAGATACGCAGTATTTT. The entire variable domain, with the rest obtained from reference TRBV5-6 and TRBJ2-3, is as follows: DAGVTQSPTHLIKTRGQQVTLRCSPKSGHDTVSWYQQALGQGPQFIFQYYEEEERQRGNFPDRFSGHQFPNYSSELNVNALLLGDSALYLCASSLPAITDTQYFGPGTRLTVL.

The table lists this clonotype with many counts. Found in a library prepared for alpha chains, this beta chain is an off-target read, and its abundance has little meaning. V usage is TRBV6-1 and J usage is TRBJ2-7; D remains unclear. This CDR3 comprises 11 residues. Per germline, CDR1 MNHNS and CDR2 SASEGT. V was shortened by 7 bases and J by 5 bases, with 9 bases between the two germline ends. CDR3 coding DNA: TGTGCCAGCACCCAGGTGGACGAGCAGTACTTC. Protein: CASTQVDEQYF.

This clonotype was seen more than once but under ten times. Because the library targeted alpha chains, this beta chain is an off-target read whose size means little. This chain links TRBV5-6 with TRBJ1-1; unclear D gene. Germline values: CDR1 SGHDT, CDR2 YYEEEE. The CDR3 spans 13 residues. V lost 0 bases and J lost 6, with 9 bases in between. CDR3: CASSLVQGAEAFF. The CDR3 DNA is TGTGCCAGCAGCTTGGTACAAGGAGCTGAAGCTTTCTTT.

This clonotype was seen repeatedly, ten times or more. This beta chain appears as a stray read in a library generated for alpha chains; its size is not informative. The chain uses TRBV5-1 and TRBJ1-4, with 9 bases lining up with TRBD1. The CDR3 runs to 17 residues. V trimming: 0 bases; J trimming: 4 bases; junction bases outside the gene matches: 7. Germline V gene sequence: CDR1 SGHRS, CDR2 YFSETQ. The CDR3 DNA reads as TGCGCCAGCAGCTTGGGGGCCCGACAGGGGGGTAATGAAAAACTGTTTTTT. Translating it yields CASSLGARQGGNEKLFF.

This clonotype appeared many times. This beta chain slipped into a library made for alpha chains as a stray read, so its size is not meaningful. The chain uses TRBV24-1 and TRBJ2-4, with 9 positions matching TRBD1. The CDR3 is made up of 17 amino acids. V gave up 2 bases and J gave up 1 base; unmatched junction bases: 5. CDR1 is KGHDR, CDR2 SFDVKD, per germline. CDR3 DNA sequence: TGTGCCACCAGTGATTCGGGACAGGGCTCGGCCAAAAACATTCAGTACTTC. Amino acids: CATSDSGQGSAKNIQYF.